The entry that follows covers one TCR beta chain sequence. Its antigen is not known. Prominent immunodeficiency with autoinflammation defined PRAID. The sample is drawn from a study of stem cell transplantation in POMP-related autoinflammatory disease. Overall study: Before transplant: CD4+ naive skewing, low CD8+ proportions, reduced cytokine secretion.

Some clones are missing from TCRdb's copy, which holds only in-frame ones; the method was immunoSEQ multiplex PCR. The repertoire includes about 1,300 clones, 60% to 85% of them detected once, and about 11% sits in the top ten. Study-level results: A trend toward lower repertoire diversity and greater clonality appeared in every analyzed T-cell subset of PRAID patients.

The CDR3 consists of 16 residues. V lost 1 base and J lost 0, with 10 bases in between. Germline V gene sequence: CDR1 SGHTA, CDR2 FQGNSA. This chain uses TRBV7-2 with TRBJ1-3; D gene unclear. The clonotype originates from a human donor with POMP-related autoinflammation and immune dysregulation (PRAID). Source: Tregs from PBMCs, taken before stem cell transplantation. The chain's CDR3 is CASSLGADYSGNTIYF. DNA for the CDR3: TGTGCCAGCAGCTTAGGCGCGGACTACTCTGGAAACACCATATATTTT.